The 22 T cell receptor beta chains below were found in one sample sequenced in a study of T cell responses to AZD1222 COVID-19 vaccine. Method: immunoSEQ multiplex PCR; TCRdb's copy keeps in-frame clones and lacks some. The sample consists of about 170,000 clones, around 90% of them appearing once. The specimen was peripheral blood, collected on day 0 of AZD1222 vaccination. The source of these receptors is an adult in good health.

V gene TRBV18 combines with J gene TRBJ2-2; no definite D call. Trimming shortened V by 2 bases and J by 0 bases, and 7 bases separated the two germline ends. Germline lookup yields CDR1 KGHSH and CDR2 LQKENI. There are 15 residues in the CDR3. The CDR3 loop is CASSPATSNTGELFF. CDR3 coding DNA: TGTGCCAGCTCACCAGCCACCTCGAACACCGGGGAGCTGTTTTTT.

The chain couples TRBV5-5 to TRBJ2-1; 7 bases are a match to TRBD1. V trimming: 0 bases; J trimming: 4 bases; junction bases outside the gene matches: 4. The CDR3 has 15 amino acids. The germline V gene has CDR1 SGHKS and CDR2 YYEKEE (reference sequence). The CDR3 nucleotides are TGTGCCAGCAGCTTGGCAGGGGGTCGTTACAATGAGCAGTTCTTC. The encoded protein is CASSLAGGRYNEQFF.

The V and J genes are TRBV30 and TRBJ1-2; D is unresolved. Germline CDR1 and CDR2: GTSNPN and SVGIG (reference sequence). The CDR3 is 12 amino acids. Trimming left V 0 bases short and J 8 bases short, with 10 bases between. The CDR3 DNA reads as TGTGCCTGGAGTGTAGGCCCGGCGGGCTACACCTTC. It is translated as CAWSVGPAGYTF.

The chain links TRBV7-8 to TRBJ2-3; the D gene is possibly TRBD2 (6 bases). The CDR3 consists of 16 residues. Trimming cost V 2 bases and J 1 base, with 13 bases left between them. Germline V gene lookup returns CDR1 SGHVS and CDR2 FQNEAQ. CDR3 DNA sequence: TGTGCCAGCAGCTTAAATCTTCCTAGCGGCACAGATACGCAGTATTTT. Translation gives CASSLNLPSGTDTQYF.

The chain is built from TRBV9 and TRBJ2-1, with TRBD2 matching over 13 bases. Germline CDR1 SGDLS, CDR2 YYNGEE. The CDR3 is 19 residues long. After removal of 4 bases from V and 0 bases from J, the junction contained 10 bases not matched to a gene. In DNA form, the CDR3 reads TGTGCCAGCAGCCCTACGGGACTAGCGGGGTTGAGCTCCTACAATGAGCAGTTCTTC. It encodes CASSPTGLAGLSSYNEQFF.

This clone has a single count. The chain recombines TRBV12-3 or TRBV12-4 with TRBJ1-5; D ambiguous. The CDR3 is 12 amino acids. Deletions cut 5 bases from V and 1 base from J, with 3 bases between. DNA of the CDR3: TGTGCCAGCAGTCCGAGCAATCAGCCCCAGCATTTT. The encoded protein is CASSPSNQPQHF.

The J gene is TRBJ2-7, the V gene TRBV19, with 11 nucleotides matching TRBD2. After removal of 5 bases from V and 4 bases from J, the junction contained 4 bases not matched to a gene. This CDR3 is built from 14 residues. Germline loops: CDR1 LNHDA, CDR2 SQIVND (reference sequence). CDR3 residues: CASSSTSGGYEQYF. CDR3 DNA: TGTGCCAGTAGTTCCACTAGCGGGGGATACGAGCAGTACTTC.

This chain links TRBV30 with TRBJ2-7; D might be TRBD1 (5 bases). Germline CDR1 reads GTSNPN; CDR2 reads SVGIG (reference sequence). Trimming cost V 3 bases and J 0 bases, with 21 bases left between them. The CDR3 consists of 17 residues. The CDR3 sequence is CAWRDKWWGPFSYEQYF. CDR3 in DNA: TGTGCCTGGAGGGACAAGTGGTGGGGCCCTTTCTCCTACGAGCAGTACTTC.

This rearrangement joins TRBV2 to TRBJ1-2, with no clear D. CDR1 SNHLY and CDR2 FYNNEI come from the germline V gene. The CDR3 is 13 residues long. V lost 8 bases and J 0 bases, leaving 10 bases between the germline ends. Here the CDR3 DNA reads TGTGCCAGCGGCACAGATTCTAACTATGGCTACACCTTC. This codes for CASGTDSNYGYTF.

The chain uses TRBV3-1 (or the pseudogene TRBV3-2) and TRBJ2-3; 13 bases align to TRBD2. This CDR3 is built from 16 residues. The V and J ends lost 7 bases and 1 base, in that order; junction bases with no gene match: 5. CDR1 and CDR2 (germline): LGHDT, YNNKEL (reference sequence). CDR3 loop: CASTLGLAGGTDTQYF. In DNA, the CDR3 is TGTGCCAGCACCCTAGGACTAGCGGGGGGCACAGATACGCAGTATTTT.

J is TRBJ1-2 and V is TRBV19, with 8 bases lining up with TRBD1. Germline CDR1 reads LNHDA; CDR2 reads SQIVND (reference sequence). The ends lost 7 bases at V and 3 bases at J; junction bases unmatched: 4. The CDR3 loop spans 13 amino acids. The CDR3 sequence: CASTKTGDYGYTF. The CDR3 DNA is TGTGCCAGTACTAAGACAGGGGACTATGGCTACACCTTC.

The chain has TRBV15 and TRBJ2-3; weak D call: TRBD1 (5 bases). The germline gives CDR1 LNHNV, CDR2 YYDKDF (reference sequence). The CDR3 spans 12 residues. Trimming took 4 bases from V and 5 from J, leaving 7 bases between them. This CDR3 is CATSKGVDTQYF. The DNA of the CDR3 is TGTGCCACCAGCAAAGGGGTAGATACGCAGTATTTT.

The chain combines TRBV7-3 with TRBJ1-6; maybe TRBD1 (5 bases). This CDR3 contains 15 residues. Deletions cut 5 bases from V and 10 bases from J, with 18 bases between. CDR1 is SGHTA, CDR2 FQGTGA, per germline. CDR3: CASSAWDLRISPLHF. CDR3 DNA sequence: TGTGCCAGCAGCGCGTGGGACTTGAGGATATCACCCCTCCACTTT.

V is TRBV6-1 and J is TRBJ1-2; possibly TRBD1 for D (6 bases). Looked up from germline, CDR1 is MNHNS and CDR2 is SASEGT. The CDR3 is 13 residues long. Between the trimmed V and J ends, which lost 3 bases and 6 bases, there was a span of 11 bases. CDR3 DNA: TGTGCCAGCAGTGAGTTCCCAGGGGATGGCTACACCTTC. Protein: CASSEFPGDGYTF.

Remarks on this clone: Other DNA sequences of this sample code for an identical CDR3. The chain couples TRBV5-1 to TRBJ2-7, with D perhaps being TRBD1 or TRBD2 (5 bases each). The germline V and J ends were trimmed by 0 bases and 5 bases, with 6 bases remaining between them. The CDR3 is 12 residues long. Germline-derived CDR1 and CDR2 are SGHRS and YFSETQ. CDR3 sequence: CASSLVGDEQYF. The CDR3 DNA sequence: TGCGCCAGCAGCTTGGTGGGGGACGAGCAGTACTTC. Filled out from reference TRBV5-1 and TRBJ2-7, the complete variable domain reads KAGVTQTPRYLIKTRGQQVTLSCSPISGHRSVSWYQQTPGQGLQFLFEYFSETQRNKGNFPGRFSGRQFSNSRSEMNVSTLELGDSALYLCASSLVGDEQYFGPGTRLTVT.

The chain is built from TRBV30 and TRBJ1-5; maybe TRBD1 (6 bases). This CDR3 has 14 residues. V lost 2 bases and J 4 bases, leaving 12 bases between the germline ends. Germline lookup yields CDR1 GTSNPN and CDR2 SVGIG (reference sequence). The CDR3 loop is CAWSLGQRNQPQHF. The DNA of the CDR3 is TGTGCCTGGAGTTTAGGACAGCGTAATCAGCCCCAGCATTTT.

This clone was found once. CDR3 residues: CASSRWTGGLGTEAFF. The CDR3, as DNA: TGCGCCAGCAGCCGATGGACAGGGGGCCTCGGAACTGAAGCTTTCTTT. This chain connects TRBV5-1 to TRBJ1-1, with 11 bases matching TRBD1. With 4 bases clipped from V and 5 bases from J, the junction kept 10 bases outside the gene matches. From germline, CDR1 is SGHRS and CDR2 YFSETQ. The CDR3 contains 16 residues.

V gene TRBV7-9 combines with J gene TRBJ1-6; D is ambiguous. The CDR3 is made up of 16 amino acids. Trimming left V 8 bases short and J 0 bases short, with 14 bases between. Germline V gene lookup returns CDR1 SEHNR and CDR2 FQNEAQ (reference sequence). CDR3 region: CASASRRASYNSPLHF. CDR3 sequence (DNA): TGTGCCAGCGCTAGCCGACGGGCCTCCTATAATTCACCCCTCCACTTT. Full variable domain (missing parts from reference TRBV7-9 and TRBJ1-6): DTGVSQNPRHKITKRGQNVTFRCDPISEHNRLYWYRQTLGQGPEFLTYFQNEAQLEKSRLLSDRFSAERPKGSFSTLEIQRTEQGDSAMYLCASASRRASYNSPLHFGNGTRLTVT.

The gene calls are TRBV2 and TRBJ1-5; possible D gene TRBD1, 6 bases. Trimming took 4 bases from V and 5 from J, leaving 15 bases between them. The V gene's germline CDR1 is SNHLY and CDR2 FYNNEI. The CDR3 runs 15 residues. CDR3 sequence: CASSARRGGYQPQHF. In DNA form, the CDR3 reads TGTGCCAGCAGTGCCCGGAGAGGGGGGTATCAGCCCCAGCATTTT.

The rearrangement links TRBV29-1 to TRBJ1-2; 10 nucleotides align to TRBD1. J gave up 7 bases and V 6 bases, and 5 bases lay outside the gene matches. The germline CDR1 and CDR2 sequences are SQVTM and ANQGSEA. The CDR3 is 12 residues long. CDR3 loop: CSVVGQGLGYTF. The CDR3 DNA reads as TGCAGCGTGGTGGGACAGGGGCTTGGCTACACCTTC.

The V and J genes are TRBV18 and TRBJ2-2; D unclear. Germline CDR1 is KGHSH and CDR2 is LQKENI. Trimming stripped 1 base from V and 1 base from J, with 10 bases between. The length of the CDR3 is 16 residues. The CDR3, as DNA: TGTGCCAGCTCACCACTAGTCGGCCTGAACACCGGGGAGCTGTTTTTT. Protein product: CASSPLVGLNTGELFF.

V and J are TRBV14 and TRBJ2-2; maybe TRBD1 (6 bases). This CDR3 comprises 16 residues. Germline V gene sequence: CDR1 SGHDN, CDR2 FVKESK. V lost 3 bases, J lost 0 bases, and 11 bases lay in between. The CDR3 sequence: CASSHMDSANTGELFF. The CDR3 DNA reads as TGTGCCAGCAGCCATATGGACAGCGCGAACACCGGGGAGCTGTTTTTT.